The source of this TCR beta chain is a study of blood T cell repertoires in COVID-19. Clinical history as reported by participants underpinned cohort assignment. In this sample, this clone turned up a few times. V lost 4 bases, J lost 6 bases, and 13 bases stayed unmatched. The CDR3 has 18 residues. The V gene's germline CDR1 is SGHVS and CDR2 FQNEAQ. Assay: immunoSEQ multiplex PCR; the TCRdb copy retains only in-frame clones and omits some. The sample holds about 220,000 clones, roughly 85% seen once. The source of this sequence is a woman in her 50s who had been exposed to COVID-19. Sequencing used PBMCs or T cells enriched from blood (not recorded which). This sequence joins TRBV7-8 and TRBJ2-2; 11 positions agree with TRBD2. The CDR3 DNA sequence: TGTGCCAGCAGCTCGAGTCTGCCCCTAGCGGGGGGAGCCGGGGAGCTGTTTTTT. This codes for CASSSSLPLAGGAGELFF.